The present entry profiles one T cell receptor beta chain with its context. The data were obtained in a study of OX40 agonist ivuxolimab in advanced cancers. Study background: Six ivuxolimab dose levels, 0.01 to 10 mg/kg, were given intravenously every 2 weeks.

Enrollment shut out patients with autoimmune disease history or systemic immunosuppression. Blood sampling was done at baseline, cycle 4 day 1, and cycle 7 day 1. V was pared by 3 bases and J by 0 bases, with 6 bases of the junction left unmatched. CDR1 is SGHRS, CDR2 YFSETQ, per germline. The CDR3 has 16 residues. The method was immunoSEQ multiplex PCR; TCRdb's version includes in-frame clones alone and lacks a portion of them. This table holds 65,000 to 95,000 clones, around 94% found once. The rearrangement links TRBV5-1 to TRBJ1-1; the match to TRBD1 covers 9 bases. This TCR came from an adult with an advanced solid tumor such as melanoma, head and neck, liver or kidney cancer. The sequenced sample was CD4+ or CD8+ T cells sorted from blood, obtained in a trial of the OX40 agonist ivuxolimab. CDR3 sequence reads: CASSSGTGNVNTEAFF. In DNA form, the CDR3 reads TGCGCCAGCAGCTCCGGGACAGGGAATGTGAACACTGAAGCTTTCTTT.